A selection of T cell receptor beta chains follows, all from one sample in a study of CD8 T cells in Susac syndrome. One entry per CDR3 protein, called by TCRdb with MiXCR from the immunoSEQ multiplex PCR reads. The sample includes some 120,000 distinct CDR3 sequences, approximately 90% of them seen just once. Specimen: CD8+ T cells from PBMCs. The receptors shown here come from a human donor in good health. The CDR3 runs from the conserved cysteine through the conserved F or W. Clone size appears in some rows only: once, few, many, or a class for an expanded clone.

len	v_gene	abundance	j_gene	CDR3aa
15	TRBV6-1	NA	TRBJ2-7	CASSEGTGRSYEQYF
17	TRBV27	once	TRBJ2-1	CASSPLSGSAIRDEQFF
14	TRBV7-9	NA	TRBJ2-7	CASSLFTGPYEQYF
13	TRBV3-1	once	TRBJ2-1	CASSQAPGLEQFF
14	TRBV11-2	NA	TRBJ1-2	CASRPRGINYGYTF
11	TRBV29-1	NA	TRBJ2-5	CSVGWGETQYF
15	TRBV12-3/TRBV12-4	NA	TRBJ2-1	CASRTGTGGYNEQFF
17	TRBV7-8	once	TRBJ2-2	CASSPEGLAENTGELFF
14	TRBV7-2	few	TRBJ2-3	CASSLAGGTDTQYF
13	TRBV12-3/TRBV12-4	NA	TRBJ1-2	CASSSSVNYGYTF
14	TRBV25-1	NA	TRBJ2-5	CASSADAIRETQYF
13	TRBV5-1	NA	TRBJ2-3	CASREGGADTQYF
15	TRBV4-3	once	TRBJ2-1	CASSLYREAYNEQFF
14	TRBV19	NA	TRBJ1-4	CASSQQGGNEKLFF
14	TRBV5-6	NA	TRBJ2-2	CASSLDRNTGELFF
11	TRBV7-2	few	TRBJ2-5	CASSFSETQYF
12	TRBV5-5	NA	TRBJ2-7	CASSLGTTEQYF
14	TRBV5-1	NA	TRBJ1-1	CASSGIRGQTEAFF
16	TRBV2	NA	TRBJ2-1	CASSAAGRVLADEQFF
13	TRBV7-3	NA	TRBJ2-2	CASTRGGNGELFF
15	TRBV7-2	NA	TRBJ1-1	CASIPNAGFLSEAFF
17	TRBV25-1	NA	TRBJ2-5	CASSDTLTGRKQETQYF
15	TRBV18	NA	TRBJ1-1	CASSPREGADTEAFF
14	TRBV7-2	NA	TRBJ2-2	CASRTDRRTGELFF
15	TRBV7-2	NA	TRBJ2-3	CASSLDGGDPDTQYF